This T cell receptor (beta chain) derives from a study of cytomegalovirus exposure and HLA in healthy donors. Notes on the study in general: The classifier reportedly diagnosed cytomegalovirus status with high sensitivity and specificity. Most TCR beta V segments were productive about 87% or about 30% of the time in an earlier analysis.

Use of 60 Vbeta and 13 Jbeta primers characterized the PCR. In the original analysis: Later, an analysis found 65 million to 85 million unique TCR beta chains, and 10 million to 11 million of these were shared. Profiling relied on immunoSEQ multiplex PCR, and the TCRdb table lists in-frame clones only, not all of them. The V and J calls and clone size were taken over from that table, and D and trimming were inferred from the DNA. Of 82,000 or so clones listed, around a tenth were seen once; the top ten hold around 25%. The germline V gene has CDR1 SGDLS and CDR2 YYNGEE. There are 16 residues in the CDR3. The trim removed 3 bases at V and 5 bases at J, leaving 8 bases unmatched. The table lists this clone with many counts. Its antigen is not identified.

This chain connects TRBV9 to TRBJ2-5, with 12 bases aligning to TRBD1. The TCR originated in a man aged 55 to 70 in good health and CMV-seropositive. Sequenced sample: PBMCs. CDR3 sequence (DNA): TGTGCCAGCAGCGACCTGGGACAGGGGGCTCGGGAGACCCAGTACTTC. Translated, it gives CASSDLGQGARETQYF. Supplemented by reference TRBV9 and TRBJ2-5, the full variable domain reads DSGVTQTPKHLITATGQRVTLRCSPRSGDLSVYWYQQSLDQGLQFLIQYYNGEERAKGNILERFSAQQFPDLHSELNLSSLELGDSALYFCASSDLGQGARETQYFGPGTRLLVL.